This T cell receptor (beta chain) was profiled in a study of blood T cell repertoires in COVID-19. How the authors handled the data: From reference gene primer amplification, estimates of nucleated cell counts were derived. Generated by immunoSEQ multiplex PCR, the TCRdb table keeps only in-frame clones and is missing some. Clonal size and the V and J genes are those of that table, whereas D and trimming came from the DNA. The table shows about 330,000 clones, with roughly 87% occurring only once. The CDR3 covers 16 residues. Germline V gene sequence: CDR1 PRHDT, CDR2 FYEKMQ (reference sequence). V shed 0 bases and J shed 1 base, with 12 bases lying between them.

The clonotype comes from a young man with COVID-19, enrolled during active disease. This chain joins TRBV13 and TRBJ2-5; the D gene is possibly TRBD1 (6 bases). The sequencing sample was made of peripheral blood. The CDR3 protein is CASSLGYQGTQETQYF. In nucleotides, the CDR3 is TGTGCCAGCAGCTTAGGATACCAGGGGACCCAAGAGACCCAGTACTTC.